The sequence of this T cell receptor beta chain was determined in a study of human T cells and chemical hapten exposure. Study overall: Upper-back patch tests with 0.01% DPC were read at 6 days. Recorded diagnoses among the mostly female patients were alopecia areata, totalis or universalis.

Methods used by the authors: Sample-level TCR yields exhibited a median of around 93,000, with a range of about 23,224 to 700,000. A single record per CDR3 protein comes from TCRdb applying MiXCR to the RACE reads. TCRdb assigned the V and J calls; the authors' analysis was not used. The table has some 180,000 distinct CDR3 sequences, about a fifth seen once. This clonotype was detected ten times or more. The time point denotes: patch test 1, 2 weeks after DPC sensitization. Treatment in this sample: therapeutic diphenylcyclopropenone sensitization with weekly scalp DPC. V was clipped by 1 base and J by 0 bases, with 12 bases between them. This CDR3 is built from 16 residues. Germline loops: CDR1 SGHVS, CDR2 FQNEAQ.

The sequence came from a woman between 45 and 60 years old with alopecia areata. Some clones in this sample may be carry-over from other donors' samples. V gene TRBV7-8 combines with J gene TRBJ1-1, with D possibly matching TRBD1 (6 bases). Here the sequenced sample was whole blood, taken in connection with sensitization to the hapten diphenylcyclopropenone (DPC). The CDR3 reads CASSLVTGWMNTEAFF. In DNA, the CDR3 is TGTGCCAGCAGCTTAGTTACAGGGTGGATGAACACTGAAGCTTTCTTT.